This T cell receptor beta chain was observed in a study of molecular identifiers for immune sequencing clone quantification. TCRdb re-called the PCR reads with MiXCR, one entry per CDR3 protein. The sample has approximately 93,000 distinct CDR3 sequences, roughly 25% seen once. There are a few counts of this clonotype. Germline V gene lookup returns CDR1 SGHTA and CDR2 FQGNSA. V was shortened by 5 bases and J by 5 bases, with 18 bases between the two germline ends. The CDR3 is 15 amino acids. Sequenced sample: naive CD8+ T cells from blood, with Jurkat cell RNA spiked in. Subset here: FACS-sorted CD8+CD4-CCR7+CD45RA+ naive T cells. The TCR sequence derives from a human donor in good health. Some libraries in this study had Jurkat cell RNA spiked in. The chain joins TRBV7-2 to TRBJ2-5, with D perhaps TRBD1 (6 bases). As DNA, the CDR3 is TGTGCCAGCAGCCCCGGGACACAGGTCGTGGAGACCCAGTACTTC. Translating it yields CASSPGTQVVETQYF. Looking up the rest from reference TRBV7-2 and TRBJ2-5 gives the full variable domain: GAGVSQSPSNKVTEKGKDVELRCDPISGHTALYWYRQSLGQGLEFLIYFQGNSAPDKSGLPSDRFSAERTGGSVSTLTIQRTQQEDSAVYLCASSPGTQVVETQYFGPGTRLLVL.